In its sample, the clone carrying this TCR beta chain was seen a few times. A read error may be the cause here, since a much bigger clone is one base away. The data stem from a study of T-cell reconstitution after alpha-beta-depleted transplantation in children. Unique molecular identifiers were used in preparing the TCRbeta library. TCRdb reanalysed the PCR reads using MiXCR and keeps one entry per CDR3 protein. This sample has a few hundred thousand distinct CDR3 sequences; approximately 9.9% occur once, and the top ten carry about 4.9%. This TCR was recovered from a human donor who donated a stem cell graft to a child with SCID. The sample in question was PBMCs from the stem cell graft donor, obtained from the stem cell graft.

CDR3 residues: CASTPPYRDATEAFF. The CDR3, as DNA: TGTGCCAGCACCCCGCCCTACAGGGATGCCACTGAAGCTTTCTTT. V usage is TRBV3-1 and J usage is TRBJ1-1; D might be TRBD1 (6 bases). Deletions cut 7 bases from V and 4 bases from J, with 19 bases between. Germline values: CDR1 LGHDT, CDR2 YNNKEL (reference sequence). This CDR3 contains 15 residues.